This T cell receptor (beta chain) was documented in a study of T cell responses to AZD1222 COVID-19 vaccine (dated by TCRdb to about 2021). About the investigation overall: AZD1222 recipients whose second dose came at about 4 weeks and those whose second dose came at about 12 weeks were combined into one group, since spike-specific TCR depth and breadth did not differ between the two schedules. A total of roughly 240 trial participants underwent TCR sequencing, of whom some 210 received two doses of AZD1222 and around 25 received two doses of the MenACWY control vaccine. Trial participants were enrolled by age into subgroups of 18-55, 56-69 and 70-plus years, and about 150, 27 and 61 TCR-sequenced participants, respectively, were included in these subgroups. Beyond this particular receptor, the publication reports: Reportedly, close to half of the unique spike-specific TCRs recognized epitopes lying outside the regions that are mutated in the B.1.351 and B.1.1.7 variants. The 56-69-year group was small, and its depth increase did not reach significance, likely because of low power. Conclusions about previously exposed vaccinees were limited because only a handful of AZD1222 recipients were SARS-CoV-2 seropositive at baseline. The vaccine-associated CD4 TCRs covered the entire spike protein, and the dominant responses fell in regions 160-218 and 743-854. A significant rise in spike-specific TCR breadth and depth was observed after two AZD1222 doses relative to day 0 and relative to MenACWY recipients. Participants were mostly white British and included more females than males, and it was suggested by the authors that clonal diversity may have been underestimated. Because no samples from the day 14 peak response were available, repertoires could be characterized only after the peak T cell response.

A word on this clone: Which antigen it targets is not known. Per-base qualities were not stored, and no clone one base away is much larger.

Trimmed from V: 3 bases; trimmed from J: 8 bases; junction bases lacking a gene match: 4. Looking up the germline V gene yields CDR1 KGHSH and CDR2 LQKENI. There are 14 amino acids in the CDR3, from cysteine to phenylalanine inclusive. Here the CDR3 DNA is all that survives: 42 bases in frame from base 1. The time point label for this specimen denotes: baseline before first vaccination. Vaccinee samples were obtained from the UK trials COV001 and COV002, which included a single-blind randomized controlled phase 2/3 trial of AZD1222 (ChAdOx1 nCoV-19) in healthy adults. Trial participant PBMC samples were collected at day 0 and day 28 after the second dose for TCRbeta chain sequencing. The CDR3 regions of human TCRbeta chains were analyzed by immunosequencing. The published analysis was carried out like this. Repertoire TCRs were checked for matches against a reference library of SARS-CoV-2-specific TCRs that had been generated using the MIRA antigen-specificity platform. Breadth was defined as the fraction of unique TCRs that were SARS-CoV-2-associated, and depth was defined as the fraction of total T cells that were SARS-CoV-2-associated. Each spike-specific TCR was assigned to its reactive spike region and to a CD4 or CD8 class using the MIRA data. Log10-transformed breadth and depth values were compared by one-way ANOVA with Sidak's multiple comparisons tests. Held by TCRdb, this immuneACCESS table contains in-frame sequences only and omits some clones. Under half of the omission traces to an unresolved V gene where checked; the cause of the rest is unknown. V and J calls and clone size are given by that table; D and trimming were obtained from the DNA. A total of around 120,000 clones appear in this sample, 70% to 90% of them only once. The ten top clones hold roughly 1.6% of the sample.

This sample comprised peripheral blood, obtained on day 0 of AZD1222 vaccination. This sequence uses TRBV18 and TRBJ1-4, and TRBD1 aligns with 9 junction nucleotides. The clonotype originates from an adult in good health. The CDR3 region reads CASSPGTGTEKLFF. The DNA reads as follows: TGTGCCAGCTCACCTGGGACAGGGACAGAAAAACTGTTTTTT.